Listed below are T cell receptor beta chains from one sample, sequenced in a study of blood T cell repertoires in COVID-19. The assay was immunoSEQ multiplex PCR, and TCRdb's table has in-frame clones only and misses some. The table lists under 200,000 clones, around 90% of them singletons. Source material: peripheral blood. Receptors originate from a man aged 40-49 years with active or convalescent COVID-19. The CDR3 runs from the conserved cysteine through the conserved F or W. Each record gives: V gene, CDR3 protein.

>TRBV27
CASSLYRTSGSNEQFF
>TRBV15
CATSKAGSYNEQFF
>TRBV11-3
CASRGASGITGELFF
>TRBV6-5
CASSYSSPLSYEQYF
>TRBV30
CAWRTGGNSPLHF
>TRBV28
CASLVLEQYF
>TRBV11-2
CASSLWGDQPQHF
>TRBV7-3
CASSFGRGETGELFF
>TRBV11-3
CASSARDRALDEQFF
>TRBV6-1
CASSDLLYYTF